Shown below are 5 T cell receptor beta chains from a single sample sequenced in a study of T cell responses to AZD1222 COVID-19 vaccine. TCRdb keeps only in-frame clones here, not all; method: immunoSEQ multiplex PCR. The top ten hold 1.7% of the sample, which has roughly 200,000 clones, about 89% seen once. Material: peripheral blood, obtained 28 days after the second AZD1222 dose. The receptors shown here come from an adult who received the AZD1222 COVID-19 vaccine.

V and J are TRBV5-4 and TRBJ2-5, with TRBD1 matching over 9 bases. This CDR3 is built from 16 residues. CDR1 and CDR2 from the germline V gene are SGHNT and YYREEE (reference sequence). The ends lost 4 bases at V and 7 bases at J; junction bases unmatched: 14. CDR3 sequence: CASSGIGQGRAGTQYF. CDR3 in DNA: TGTGCCAGCAGCGGGATCGGACAGGGGAGGGCAGGGACCCAGTACTTC.

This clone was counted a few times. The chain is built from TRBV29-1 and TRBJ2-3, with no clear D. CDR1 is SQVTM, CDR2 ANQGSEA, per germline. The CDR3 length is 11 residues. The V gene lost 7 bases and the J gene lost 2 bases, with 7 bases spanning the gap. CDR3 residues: CSAGPTDTQYF. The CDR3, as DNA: TGCAGCGCCGGGCCCACAGATACGCAGTATTTT.

CDR3 bases: TGTGCCAGCAGCTTTAGCGGGAACAACTACAATGAGCAGTTCTTC. This translates into CASSFSGNNYNEQFF. The rearrangement links TRBV5-6 to TRBJ2-1, with 8 positions matching TRBD2. J lost 3 bases, V lost 2 bases, and 4 bases had no gene match. The CDR3 runs 15 residues. Germline loops: CDR1 SGHDT, CDR2 YYEEEE.

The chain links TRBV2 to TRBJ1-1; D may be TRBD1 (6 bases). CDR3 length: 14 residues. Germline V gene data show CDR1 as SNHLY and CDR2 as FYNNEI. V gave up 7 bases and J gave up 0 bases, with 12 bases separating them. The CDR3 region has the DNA TGTGCCAGCATTCAACAGGGACTGAACACTGAAGCTTTCTTT. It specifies CASIQQGLNTEAFF.

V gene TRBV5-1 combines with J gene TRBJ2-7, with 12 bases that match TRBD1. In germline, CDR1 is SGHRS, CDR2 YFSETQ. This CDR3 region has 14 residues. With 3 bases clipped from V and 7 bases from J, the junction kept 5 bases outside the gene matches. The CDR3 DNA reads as TGCGCCAGCAGCTCCGGGACAGGGGGCGATGAGCAGTACTTC. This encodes CASSSGTGGDEQYF.